This T cell receptor (beta chain) emerged from a study of shared clonotypes between healthy human individuals. Turning to the study itself: For every donor, three CD4 naive, three CD4 memory, two CD8 naive and one CD8 memory plates were used.

None of the donors, who were healthy HIV-negative adults, had recently had acute infections or vaccinations. The data were produced by immunoSEQ multiplex PCR, yet TCRdb's version contains in-frame clones alone and is incomplete. The data hold roughly 2.6 million clones, with roughly nine tenths observed a single time. V lost 0 bases and J lost 4, with 13 bases in between. Germline V lookup: CDR1 LGHNA, CDR2 YSLEER. The CDR3 loop spans 16 amino acids. V is TRBV4-3 and J is TRBJ2-1; D is possibly TRBD2 (7 bases). This sequence originates from a man between 18 and 29 years old in good health. The material sequenced was naive CD4+ T cells sorted from blood. The sample's subset: CD45RA+ positively selected. Here the CDR3 reads CASSQEGGGWYNEQFF. CDR3 coding DNA: TGCGCCAGCAGCCAAGAGGGGGGGGGCTGGTACAATGAGCAGTTCTTC.